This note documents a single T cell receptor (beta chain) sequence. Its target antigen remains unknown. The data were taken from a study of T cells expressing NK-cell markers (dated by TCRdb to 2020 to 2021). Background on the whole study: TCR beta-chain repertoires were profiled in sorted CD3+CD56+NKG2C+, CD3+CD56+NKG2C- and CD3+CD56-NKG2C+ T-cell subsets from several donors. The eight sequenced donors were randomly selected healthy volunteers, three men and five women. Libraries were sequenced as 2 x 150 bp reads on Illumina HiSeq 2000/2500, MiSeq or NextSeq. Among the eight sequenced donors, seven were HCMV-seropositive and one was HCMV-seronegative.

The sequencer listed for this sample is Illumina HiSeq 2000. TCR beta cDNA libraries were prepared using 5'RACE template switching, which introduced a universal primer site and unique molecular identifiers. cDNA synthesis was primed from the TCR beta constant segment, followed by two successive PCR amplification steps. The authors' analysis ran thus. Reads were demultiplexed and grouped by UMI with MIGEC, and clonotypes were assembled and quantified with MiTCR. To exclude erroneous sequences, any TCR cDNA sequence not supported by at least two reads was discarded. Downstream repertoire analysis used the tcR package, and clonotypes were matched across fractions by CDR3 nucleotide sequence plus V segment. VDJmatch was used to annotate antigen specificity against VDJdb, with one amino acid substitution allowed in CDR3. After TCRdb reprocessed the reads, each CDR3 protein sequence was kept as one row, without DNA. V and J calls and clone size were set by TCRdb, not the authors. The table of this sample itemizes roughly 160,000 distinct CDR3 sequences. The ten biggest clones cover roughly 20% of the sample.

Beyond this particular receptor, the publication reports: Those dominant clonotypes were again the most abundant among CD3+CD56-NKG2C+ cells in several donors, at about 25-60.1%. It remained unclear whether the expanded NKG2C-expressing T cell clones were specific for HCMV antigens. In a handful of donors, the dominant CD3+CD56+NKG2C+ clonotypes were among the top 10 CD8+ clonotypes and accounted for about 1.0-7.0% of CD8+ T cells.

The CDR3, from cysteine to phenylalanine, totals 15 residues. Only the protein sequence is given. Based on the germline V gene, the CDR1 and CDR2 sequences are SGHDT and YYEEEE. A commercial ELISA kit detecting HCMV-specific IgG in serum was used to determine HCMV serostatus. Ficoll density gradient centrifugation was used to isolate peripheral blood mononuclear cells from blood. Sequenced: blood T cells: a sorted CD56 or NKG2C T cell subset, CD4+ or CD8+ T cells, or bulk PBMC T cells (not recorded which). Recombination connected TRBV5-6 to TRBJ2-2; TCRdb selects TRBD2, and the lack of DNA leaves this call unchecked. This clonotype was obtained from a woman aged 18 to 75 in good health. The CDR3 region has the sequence CASSLKRAASGELFF.